Sequencing of this T cell receptor beta chain was carried out in a study of OX40 agonist ivuxolimab in advanced cancers. This clone was seen a few times. V shed 1 base and J shed 2 bases, with 6 bases lying between them. CDR3 length equals 14 residues. Germline-derived CDR1 and CDR2 are LNHNV and YYDKDF (reference sequence). Here immunoSEQ multiplex PCR was the method, and the copy in TCRdb shows in-frame clones only, minus some. The sample lists about 13,000 clones, more than 75% seen once, with approximately 19% in the top ten. The TCR comes from an adult with an advanced solid tumor such as melanoma, head and neck, liver or kidney cancer. This sequence joins TRBV15 and TRBJ1-5, with D hard to call. The sequences come from CD4+ or CD8+ T cells sorted from blood, collected in a trial of the OX40 agonist ivuxolimab. The CDR3: CATSRGNRNQPQHF. CDR3 sequence (DNA): TGTGCCACCAGCAGAGGAAATCGCAATCAGCCCCAGCATTTT.